The next 22 T cell receptor beta chains were all read from a single sample in a study of blood T cells in healthy people across ages. A second PCR of about 6 to 11 cycles used a sample-barcoded 5' primer and a J-beta primer mix. TCRdb re-derived calls from the 5' RACE reads in MiXCR, one entry per CDR3 protein. The repertoire holds under 750,000 distinct CDR3 sequences, with around 48% as singletons. Material for sequencing was blood. Receptor source: an elderly man in good health.

The rearrangement joins TRBV20-1 to TRBJ2-1; tentative D call: TRBD2 (6 bases). Trimming stripped 1 base from V and 0 bases from J, with 16 bases between. This CDR3 contains 17 residues. Germline values: CDR1 DFQATT, CDR2 SNEGSKA (reference sequence). The CDR3 nucleotides read TGCAGTGCTAGAGGCGGGACTCATCTGAGCTCCTACAATGAGCAGTTCTTC. It specifies CSARGGTHLSSYNEQFF.

This clonotype was seen more than once but under ten times. This chain links TRBV12-3 or TRBV12-4 with TRBJ1-2; the match to TRBD1 covers 7 bases. The CDR3 has 14 residues. The V gene end was trimmed by 1 base and the J gene end by 7 bases; junction bases not matched to a gene: 6. Written as DNA, the CDR3 is TGTGCCAGCAGTTTAGGGAGGGGGCAGGGTGGCTACACCTTC. Amino acids: CASSLGRGQGGYTF.

A few counts support this clonotype. This chain connects TRBV7-2 to TRBJ2-4; 9 nucleotides agree with TRBD1. Germline CDR1 and CDR2: SGHTA and FQGNSA. The CDR3 is made up of 13 amino acids. Germline trimming cut 6 bases from V and 5 bases from J; bases unmatched to any gene: 2. The CDR3 loop reads CASRRTGENIQYF. In DNA form, the CDR3 reads TGTGCCAGCAGAAGGACAGGGGAAAACATTCAGTACTTC. The whole variable domain, remainder taken from reference TRBV7-2 and TRBJ2-4, is GAGVSQSPSNKVTEKGKDVELRCDPISGHTALYWYRQSLGQGLEFLIYFQGNSAPDKSGLPSDRFSAERTGGSVSTLTIQRTQQEDSAVYLCASRRTGENIQYFGAGTRLSVL.

V is TRBV18 and J is TRBJ2-5; unclear D gene. V lost 0 bases and J 1 base, leaving 15 bases between the germline ends. This CDR3 region has 17 residues. Germline V gene data show CDR1 as KGHSH and CDR2 as LQKENI. The CDR3 nucleotides read TGTGCCAGCTCACCACCCATAGACCGGATTTTCCAAGAGACCCAGTACTTC. This translates into CASSPPIDRIFQETQYF.

V usage is TRBV19 and J usage is TRBJ1-1; D is ambiguous. Germline CDR1 LNHDA, CDR2 SQIVND (reference sequence). This CDR3 is 17 amino acids long. Trimming stripped 9 bases from V and 4 bases from J, with 27 bases between. The CDR3 is CASSPPFWDNDGTEAFF. The DNA for the CDR3 is TGTGCCAGCAGTCCCCCCTTTTGGGATAATGATGGCACTGAAGCTTTCTTT.

Points on this clonotype: Being one base from a much bigger clone, this may be a read error. The chain has TRBV7-9 and TRBJ2-1; 15 bases align to TRBD2. Germline V gives CDR1 SEHNR, CDR2 FQNEAQ (reference sequence). The CDR3 contains 17 residues. Germline trimming cut 4 bases from V and 3 bases from J; bases unmatched to any gene: 4. CDR3 in DNA: TGTGCCAGCAGCTCGGGACTAGCGGGAGGACACTACAATGAGCAGTTCTTC. Protein product: CASSSGLAGGHYNEQFF.

This clonotype came up a few times. CDR3: CSARDRGFYNNEQFF. CDR3 nucleotides: TGCAGCGCCAGGGACAGGGGGTTTTACAACAATGAGCAGTTCTTC. The chain has TRBV29-1 and TRBJ2-1; 11 nucleotides align to TRBD1. The J segment lost 5 bases and the V segment lost 7 bases, leaving 10 bases of the junction unmatched. Germline CDR1 and CDR2: SQVTM and ANQGSEA. The CDR3 consists of 15 residues.

This clonotype was observed a handful of times. J is TRBJ2-5 and V is TRBV5-1; tentatively, D is TRBD1 (5 bases). Trimming took off 2 bases at V and 2 bases at J, with 10 bases between the two ends. Germline values: CDR1 SGHRS, CDR2 YFSETQ. This CDR3 is 14 amino acids long. The DNA of the CDR3 is TGCGCCAGCAGCTTATCCAGGGCTCAAGAGACCCAGTACTTC. It translates to CASSLSRAQETQYF.

The V and J genes are TRBV5-5 and TRBJ2-1; 8 positions match TRBD2. The germline V gene encodes CDR1 SGHKS and CDR2 YYEKEE (reference sequence). The junction had 7 bases not matched to a gene; V was cut back by 4 bases and J by 7 bases. This CDR3 is 14 amino acids long. The CDR3: CASSALTSVNEQFF. The DNA of the CDR3 is TGTGCCAGCAGCGCCTTGACTAGCGTGAATGAGCAGTTCTTC. The full variable domain, completed using reference TRBV5-5 and TRBJ2-1, is DAGVTQSPTHLIKTRGQQVTLRCSPISGHKSVSWYQQVLGQGPQFIFQYYEKEERGRGNFPDRFSARQFPNYSSELNVNALLLGDSALYLCASSALTSVNEQFFGPGTRLTVL.

This clonotype has just a few counts. This rearrangement joins TRBV20-1 to TRBJ2-3; 9 nucleotides match TRBD2. The CDR3 is made up of 14 amino acids. With V trimmed by 6 bases and J by 4 bases, 8 bases remained unmatched. CDR1 DFQATT and CDR2 SNEGSKA come from the germline V gene (reference sequence). CDR3 bases: TGCAGTGCCCCTGAGGTAGCGGGAGCAGATACGCAGTATTTT. Protein sequence: CSAPEVAGADTQYF.

The chain uses TRBV7-9 and TRBJ2-4; maybe TRBD1 (6 bases). TRBJ2-7 explains the end of the DNA better; the J call may be wrong. Germline CDR1 is SEHNR and CDR2 is FQNEAQ (reference sequence). The CDR3 length is 14 residues. DNA for the CDR3: TGTGCCAGCAGCTACCGGGACACCGCCTACGAGCAGTACTTC. Amino acids: CASSYRDTAYEQYF.

V and J are TRBV7-2 and TRBJ2-1; 9 positions agree with TRBD2. V lost 0 bases to trimming and J lost 10 bases; unmatched junction nucleotides: 13. This CDR3 comprises 17 residues. The germline gives CDR1 SGHTA, CDR2 FQGNSA. Here the CDR3 reads CASSLAGTSPFGGEQFF. The CDR3 DNA follows: TGTGCCAGCAGCTTAGCGGGGACTAGCCCATTTGGCGGGGAGCAGTTCTTC. Full variable domain (rest looked up from reference TRBV7-2 and TRBJ2-1): GAGVSQSPSNKVTEKGKDVELRCDPISGHTALYWYRQSLGQGLEFLIYFQGNSAPDKSGLPSDRFSAERTGGSVSTLTIQRTQQEDSAVYLCASSLAGTSPFGGEQFFGPGTRLTVL.

This clonotype was found a few times. This chain joins TRBV27 and TRBJ2-3; D possibly corresponds to TRBD2 (6 bases). This CDR3 has 16 residues. Germline V lookup: CDR1 MNHEY, CDR2 SMNVEV (reference sequence). V lost 8 bases, J lost 3 bases, and 21 bases lay in between. The CDR3 region has the DNA TGTGCCAGCGGGGGAGGAGGAGGGGACGAAACAGATACGCAGTATTTT. Its translation is CASGGGGGDETDTQYF.

The chain has TRBV25-1 and TRBJ2-5; the D is unclear. Germline CDR1 and CDR2: MGHDK and SYGVNS. The CDR3 sequence is 14 residues long. V gave up 1 base and J gave up 5 bases, with 11 bases separating them. The CDR3 here is CASSELGRVETQYF. CDR3 DNA sequence: TGTGCCAGCAGTGAATTGGGAAGGGTGGAGACCCAGTACTTC.

This clonotype was seen a few times. In DNA form, the CDR3 reads TGTGCCAGCAGTTTCGATCCCACTAGCGGGGACTACGAGCAGTACTTC. Its translation: CASSFDPTSGDYEQYF. The chain joins TRBV28 to TRBJ2-7, with 10 bases fitting TRBD2. CDR1 and CDR2 (germline): MDHEN, SYDVKM. V lost 3 bases, J lost 3 bases, and 8 bases stayed unmatched. CDR3 length: 16 residues.

V is TRBV13 and J is TRBJ2-5, with 9 nucleotides matching TRBD1. Germline V lookup: CDR1 PRHDT, CDR2 FYEKMQ (reference sequence). The V and J ends lost 1 base and 5 bases, in that order; junction bases with no gene match: 8. The CDR3 sequence is 16 residues long. CDR3 protein: CASSLESGTGRETQYF. The CDR3 DNA follows: TGTGCCAGCAGCTTAGAGTCGGGGACAGGGCGCGAGACCCAGTACTTC.

V and J are TRBV4-3 and TRBJ2-3; 7 bases map to TRBD2. Per the germline V gene, CDR1 is LGHNA and CDR2 is YSLEER. The CDR3 runs to 14 residues. V was pared by 6 bases and J by 1 base, with 4 bases of the junction left unmatched. The CDR3 DNA follows: TGCGCCAGCAGTCAAAGCGGGGGCACAGATACGCAGTATTTT. Translating gives CASSQSGGTDTQYF.

CDR3 sequence (DNA): TGTGCCAGCTCATCCCGCACCCTGGACCCGCGGTACCAAGAGACCCAGTACTTC. Encoded protein: CASSSRTLDPRYQETQYF. This chain connects TRBV18 to TRBJ2-5, with D hard to call. Between the trimmed V and J ends, which lost 5 bases and 0 bases, there was a span of 22 bases. CDR1 and CDR2 from the germline V gene are KGHSH and LQKENI. The CDR3 is 18 amino acids.

The chain carries TRBV10-3 and TRBJ2-2; 8 bases agree with TRBD2. This CDR3 comprises 15 residues. Germline loops: CDR1 ENHRY, CDR2 SYGVKD. V lost 8 bases to trimming and J lost 5 bases; unmatched junction nucleotides: 10. The CDR3 nucleotides read TGTGCCATCCGGGGGGGAGATACGGGGACCGGGGAGCTGTTTTTT. Its protein is CAIRGGDTGTGELFF.

About this clonotype: At one of its ends the junction is not consistent with the germline gene, which may arise from a read error. The chain is built from TRBV5-6 and TRBJ1-5; perhaps TRBD1 as D (5 bases). There are 13 residues in the CDR3. The germline V gene encodes CDR1 SGHDT and CDR2 YYEEEE. The CDR3 sequence: CASSRRGNQLQHF. CDR3 sequence (DNA): TGTGCCAGCAGCCGCCGGGGCAATCAGCTCCAGCATTTT.

The chain joins TRBV20-1 to TRBJ2-7; the D gene is possibly TRBD2 (7 bases). Per the germline V gene, CDR1 is DFQATT and CDR2 is SNEGSKA (reference sequence). Between the trimmed V and J ends, which lost 0 bases and 7 bases, there was a span of 19 bases. This CDR3 has 15 amino acids. CDR3 coding DNA: TGCAGTGCTAGAGATAGGAGGGGGGGCATCAATGAGCAGTACTTC. Its protein is CSARDRRGGINEQYF.

The chain carries TRBV4-3 and TRBJ2-1, with 10 bases aligning to TRBD2. Germline V gene data show CDR1 as LGHNA and CDR2 as YSLEER. V was pared by 0 bases and J by 6 bases, with 5 bases of the junction left unmatched. The CDR3 totals 16 residues. The CDR3 DNA reads as TGCGCCAGCAGCCAAGATAGGACTAGCGGTTGCAATGAGCAGTTCTTC. Its translation is CASSQDRTSGCNEQFF.